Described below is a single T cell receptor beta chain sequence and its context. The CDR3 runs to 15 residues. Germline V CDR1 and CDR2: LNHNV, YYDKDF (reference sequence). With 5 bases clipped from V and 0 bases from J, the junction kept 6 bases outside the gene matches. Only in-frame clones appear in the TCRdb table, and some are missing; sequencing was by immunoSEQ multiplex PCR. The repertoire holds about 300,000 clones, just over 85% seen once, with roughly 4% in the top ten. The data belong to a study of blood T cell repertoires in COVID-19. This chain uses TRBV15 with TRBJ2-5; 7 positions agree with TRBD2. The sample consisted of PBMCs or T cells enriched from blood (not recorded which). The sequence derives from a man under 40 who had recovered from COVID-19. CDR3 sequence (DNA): TGTGCCACCAGCCTGTTGGGGGGGTACCAAGAGACCCAGTACTTC. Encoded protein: CATSLLGGYQETQYF.